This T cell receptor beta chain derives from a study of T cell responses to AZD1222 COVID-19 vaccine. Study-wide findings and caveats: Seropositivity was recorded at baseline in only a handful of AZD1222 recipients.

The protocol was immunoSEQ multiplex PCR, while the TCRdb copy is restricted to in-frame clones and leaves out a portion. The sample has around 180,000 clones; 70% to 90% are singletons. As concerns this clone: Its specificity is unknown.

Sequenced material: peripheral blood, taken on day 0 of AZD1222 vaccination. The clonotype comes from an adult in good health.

The CDR3 DNA follows: TGCGCCAGCAGCTTGGACCGGGGTGAGCAGTTCTTC. This codes for CASSLDRGEQFF. The chain joins TRBV5-1 to TRBJ2-1; D is perhaps TRBD2 (5 bases). V dropped 0 bases and J dropped 9 bases, with 7 bases sitting between them. This CDR3 contains 12 residues. From germline, CDR1 is SGHRS and CDR2 YFSETQ.